This TCR beta chain stems from a study of identifying expanded T cells in peripheral blood. Overall study results and limits: Roughly two-week clone count variance significantly increased as total template count grew. About 1.2 clones differed between technical replicates, versus roughly 16 and 20 over time.

V gave up 3 bases and J gave up 3 bases, with 15 bases separating them. CDR3 length: 15 residues. Germline V gives CDR1 ENHRY, CDR2 SYGVKD. Data came from immunoSEQ multiplex PCR; TCRdb stores just in-frame clones and leaves some out. The table lists about 110,000 clones, around 89% of them singletons. During the collection period, no donor immune events like infections were recorded. Note on this clone: The antigen is unknown.

The receptor was derived from a person aged 18 to 70 in good health. The chain links TRBV10-3 to TRBJ2-7, with unresolved D. What was sequenced was blood. The DNA of the CDR3 is TGTGCCATCAGTGACCCGGAGCTAGGCAACTACGAGCAGTACTTC. This encodes CAISDPELGNYEQYF.